This paragraph reports one T cell receptor (beta chain). Its antigen is unknown. This sample was included in a study of response to subunit inactivated influenza vaccine. Study results and caveats: Authors suggested few new T cells are recruited by each seasonal influenza vaccination.

TCRdb reprocessed the RT-PCR reads with MiXCR, giving one entry per CDR3 protein. The sample has a few hundred thousand distinct CDR3 sequences, around 13% seen once; the top ten hold around 10%. There are 15 residues in the CDR3. The germline CDR1 and CDR2 sequences are KGHSH and LQKENI. With V trimmed by 4 bases and J by 1 base, 5 bases remained unmatched. This receptor was obtained from a man aged 50-60 years who received an inactivated influenza vaccine. The sequencing here drew on PBMCs from blood, taken about 13 days after vaccination. The V and J genes are TRBV18 and TRBJ1-1; 8 bases are a match to TRBD1. In DNA form, the CDR3 reads TGTGCCAGCTCACGCGGACAGGGACCGAACACTGAAGCTTTCTTT. Translation gives CASSRGQGPNTEAFF.